This TCR beta chain was obtained from a study of T cell responses to AZD1222 COVID-19 vaccine. V was pared by 6 bases and J by 6 bases, with 11 bases between. The germline CDR1 and CDR2 sequences are MDHEN and SYDVKM. This CDR3 is 13 amino acids long. Study-level results: Spike-specific TCR breadth rose after two AZD1222 doses, and depth rose as well. Females outnumbered males among donors, who were mostly white British; clonal diversity was possibly underestimated.

As concerns this clone: Antigen specificity is unknown.

TCRdb's table, derived via immunoSEQ multiplex PCR, lists solely in-frame clones and lacks some. The sample contains 150,000 to 200,000 clones, around 93% of which appear only once. This sequence was found in an adult in good health. This material consisted of peripheral blood, taken on day 0 of AZD1222 vaccination. This chain joins TRBV28 and TRBJ1-4; D is possibly TRBD1 (5 bases). This CDR3 reads CASSPGSDEKLFF. The CDR3 nucleotides read TGTGCCAGCAGCCCAGGGAGTGATGAAAAACTGTTTTTT.